This T cell receptor (beta chain) was recovered during a study of T cell repertoires in cytomegalovirus infection. About the research overall: Matching HLA type, along with CMV infection, was indicated by public TCR beta signatures.

For this clonotype: The antigen is not known.

One entry per CDR3 protein, called by TCRdb with MiXCR from the reads. The sample carries about half a million distinct CDR3 sequences, about 33% recorded once. Study findings and constraints: Across the ex vivo response, the dominant clonotypes were HLA-C-restricted CMV-specific TCR beta clonotypes. Frequencies of public TCR beta families were cumulated, and this identified carriers of CMV plus the relevant HLA.

Specimen: cultured PBMCs, collected from culture after CMV antigen stimulation. This receptor was identified in a human donor in good health (CMV status not recorded). Some clones in this sample may be carry-over from other donors' samples.

DNA for the CDR3: TGTGCCAGCAGCTCGCATGCCTCTAGCGGGAGGAGGGATGAGCAGTTCTTC. As protein: CASSSHASSGRRDEQFF. The chain is built from TRBV11-2 and TRBJ2-1, with TRBD2 identical over 11 bases. This CDR3 region has 17 residues. Germline V gene sequence: CDR1 SGHAT, CDR2 FQNNGV. Trimming took 4 bases from V and 8 from J; bases not matched to a gene: 13.